This T cell receptor beta chain was recovered during a study of T cells in Graves' hyperthyroidism and ophthalmopathy (dated by TCRdb to the late 2010s). General notes on the study: Peripheral blood samples were taken at initial diagnosis, before any treatment was given. The paper describes TCR Vbeta CDR3 sequencing of about 140 peripheral blood samples, made up of 43 ophthalmopathy patients, more than 70 hyperthyroidism patients and some 17 progressor patients. The study also compared thyroid tissue and blood T-cell repertoires from about 6 Graves' hyperthyroidism patients. After sampling, hyperthyroidism patients received methimazole starting at 30 mg daily, and ophthalmopathy patients received high-dose intravenous methylprednisolone. TCR V-J signatures able to tell the groups apart were searched for in a discovery cohort of some 100 patients, of whom 43 had Graves' ophthalmopathy and about 55 had stable Graves' hyperthyroidism. Prospective prediction of ophthalmopathy was tested in an independent validation cohort of 18 to 20 hyperthyroidism patients and 15 to 17 patients who later progressed to ophthalmopathy. For training and testing, the 100 or so patients in the discovery cohort were randomly divided in a 7:3 ratio. Study-wide findings and limitations: In cross-validation, a model built on a 13 V-J signature told ophthalmopathy apart from stable hyperthyroidism with 85% to 90% sensitivity and approximately 81% specificity, and in testing the same model reached 80%/75%. In validation, the model predicted progression to ophthalmopathy a median of roughly 6.5 months before onset, with approximately 68% sensitivity and roughly 79% specificity. No statistical method was used to fix the sample size in advance, and group allocation was not hidden from the investigators. Blood samples also contained most of the expanded thyroid clonotypes (frequency above 0.001), which suggests that blood repertoires may reflect thyroid immune responses.

Amplification of TCR beta CDR3 regions was carried out from RNA transcripts. The TCR CDR3 was subjected to a first round of RT-PCR using the HTBI primer set and the Qiagen OneStep RT-PCR kit. Libraries were constructed in a second round of multiplex PCR, after which size selection and purification were performed. Paired-end sequencing of the libraries was performed with 100 bp reads on an Illumina HiSeq2000. On the authors' methods: SOAPnuke was used to process the raw data, with reads discarded if the reads contained adapters or uncalled bases, had a mean Phred below 15, or lacked an exact constant-primer or identifier match. High-quality paired reads were merged using COPE v1.2.5, and each unique nucleotide sequence was defined as a clonotype. Clonotypes were aligned to IMGT TRBV, TRBD and TRBJ reference segments using MiTCR v1.1. The analysis was restricted to V-J combinations with a frequency above 0.0001, which together covered 99.2% of the repertoires. The TCS score was defined as the ratio of F50 (clonal expansion) to E x V (chaos), calculated using BLOSUM62-based TCRdist between CDR3 peptides within each V-J. Welch's t-statistics and random forest reduced some 510 V-J features to about 12, which were used in a naive Bayes classifier (R e1071). The public sequencing data were trimmed at Q25 with fastp and processed into clonotypes with MiXCR by TCRdb, which kept only in-frame beta chains. Identical CDR3 protein sequences are pooled into one entry, listed with their most common genes and DNA. The V and J calls and clone size are TCRdb's, not the authors'. This sample comprises some 200,000 distinct CDR3 sequences, about a sixth of them detected only once. Clones ranked in the top ten supply 40% to 65% of the sample.

This clonotype was counted at least ten times. Its antigen specificity is not known. No base quality information exists; no much larger clone differs at one position. Stable Graves' hyperthyroidism was defined as the absence of progression to ophthalmopathy over 18 months of follow-up. Hyperthyroidism patients were newly diagnosed, with disease duration under 2 months, and aged 18 to 65 years. Any patient with an uncontrolled infection, another autoimmune disease, pregnancy or lactation was excluded. Diagnoses were established on the basis of clinical symptoms, serum thyroxine and TRAb, thyroid ultrasound, and orbital computed tomography. PBMCs were separated from 7.5 to 10 ml of fresh peripheral blood using Ficoll-Paque density gradient centrifugation. Trizol reagent was used to extract total RNA, and RNA quality was then checked on an Agilent 2100 Bioanalyzer. The germline V end is reduced by 5 bases and the J end by 1 base; junction bases left unmatched: 12. The CDR3 holds 17 amino acids from the cysteine to the phenylalanine. Only CDR3 DNA remains: 51 bases, in frame from the first base. The germline V gene (reference sequence) yields SEHNR for CDR1 and FQNEAQ for CDR2.

The rearrangement combines TRBV7-9 with TRBJ2-3; 7 bases in between match TRBD2. Material: blood. The TCR was taken from a woman in her forties or fifties with Graves' hyperthyroidism. Here is the DNA: TGTGCCAGCAGCATCGGGGGGACGGGAGCCCGCACAGATACGCAGTATTTT. It translates to CASSIGGTGARTDTQYF.